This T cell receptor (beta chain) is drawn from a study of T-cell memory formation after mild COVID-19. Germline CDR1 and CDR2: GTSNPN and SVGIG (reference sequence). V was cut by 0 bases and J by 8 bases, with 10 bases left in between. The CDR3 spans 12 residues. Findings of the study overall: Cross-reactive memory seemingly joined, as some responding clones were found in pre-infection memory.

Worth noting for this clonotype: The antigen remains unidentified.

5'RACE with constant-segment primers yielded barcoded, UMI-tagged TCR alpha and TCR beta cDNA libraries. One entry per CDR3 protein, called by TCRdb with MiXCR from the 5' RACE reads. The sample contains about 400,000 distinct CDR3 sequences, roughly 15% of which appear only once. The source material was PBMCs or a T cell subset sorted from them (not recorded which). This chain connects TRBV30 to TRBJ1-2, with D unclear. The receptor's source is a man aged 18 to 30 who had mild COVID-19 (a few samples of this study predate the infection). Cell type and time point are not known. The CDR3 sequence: CAWSVRGGGYTF. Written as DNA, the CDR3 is TGTGCCTGGAGTGTACGCGGAGGGGGCTACACCTTC.